Each of the 31 T cell receptor beta chains below was sequenced from the same sample in a study of blood T cell repertoires in COVID-19. Produced via immunoSEQ multiplex PCR; TCRdb's table is partial and in-frame only. The profile shows roughly 230,000 clones, 80% to 85% of them singletons. The material sequenced was PBMCs or T cells enriched from blood (not recorded which). The receptors come from a man aged 45-65 years who had recovered from COVID-19.

The chain employs TRBV10-1 and TRBJ1-1; TRBD1 might be the D (6 bases). Germline-derived CDR1 and CDR2 are WNHNN and SYGVQD (reference sequence). V was clipped by 4 bases and J by 6 bases, with 6 bases between them. CDR3 length: 11 amino acids. CDR3 in amino acids: CASSAGAEAFF. The CDR3 region has the DNA TGCGCCAGCAGTGCAGGGGCTGAAGCTTTCTTT.

V and J are TRBV19 and TRBJ1-4; TRBD1 is a possible D gene (6 bases). CDR1 is LNHDA and CDR2 is SQIVND in the germline V gene (reference sequence). The CDR3 totals 16 residues. With 2 bases removed from V and 7 bases from J, the gap between germline ends came to 17 bases. The CDR3 DNA is TGTGCCAGTAGTATATTGAGGACAGCCCCGGGTGAAAAACTGTTTTTT. Amino acid sequence: CASSILRTAPGEKLFF.

This chain connects TRBV5-4 to TRBJ2-7; TRBD2 agrees at 7 bases. The CDR3 spans 14 residues. Germline loops: CDR1 SGHNT, CDR2 YYREEE (reference sequence). V shed 0 bases and J 2 bases; nucleotides not matched to a gene: 2. The CDR3 is CASSLAAGAYEQYF. DNA for the CDR3: TGTGCCAGCAGCTTGGCGGCGGGAGCCTACGAGCAGTACTTC.

The CDR3 DNA is TGTGCCAGCTCACCACCCGCGGGTCCGGGTGGCTACACCTTC. Protein product: CASSPPAGPGGYTF. The chain employs TRBV18 and TRBJ1-2; D ambiguous. Trimming shortened V by 0 bases and J by 7 bases, and 12 bases separated the two germline ends. The germline CDR1 and CDR2 sequences are KGHSH and LQKENI. This CDR3 is 14 amino acids long.

The gene calls are TRBV3-1 (or the pseudogene TRBV3-2) and TRBJ2-3; D might be TRBD2 (7 bases). V was trimmed by 4 bases and J by 3 bases, leaving 14 bases between them. This CDR3 comprises 15 residues. Germline CDR1 reads LGHDT; CDR2 reads YNNKEL (reference sequence). DNA for the CDR3: TGTGCCAGCAGCCCGTCCCGGGGGGCAACAGATACGCAGTATTTT. Protein sequence: CASSPSRGATDTQYF.

The genes are TRBV7-2 and TRBJ2-6; the D gene is possibly TRBD2 (6 bases). CDR3 length: 15 residues. The germline gives CDR1 SGHTA, CDR2 FQGNSA. V was trimmed by 5 bases and J by 0 bases, leaving 8 bases between them. The CDR3 protein is CASSTTSSGANVLTF. Written as DNA, the CDR3 is TGTGCCAGCAGCACGACTAGCTCTGGGGCCAACGTCCTGACTTTC. The full variable domain, in which reference TRBV7-2 and TRBJ2-6 provide the parts outside the CDR3, is GAGVSQSPSNKVTEKGKDVELRCDPISGHTALYWYRQSLGQGLEFLIYFQGNSAPDKSGLPSDRFSAERTGGSVSTLTIQRTQQEDSAVYLCASSTTSSGANVLTFGAGSRLTVL.

The rearrangement joins TRBV2 to TRBJ1-4; TRBD1 matches at 7 bases. Germline CDR1 SNHLY, CDR2 FYNNEI. The CDR3 loop spans 13 amino acids. With V trimmed by 10 bases and J by 8 bases, 10 bases remained unmatched. CDR3 nucleotides: TGTGCCACGAGCCAGGGACAGTCGGAAAAACTGTTTTTT. Its protein product is CATSQGQSEKLFF. The whole variable domain, remainder taken from reference TRBV2 and TRBJ1-4, is EPEVTQTPSHQVTQMGQEVILRCVPISNHLYFYWYRQILGQKVEFLVSFYNNEISEKSEIFDDQFSVERPDGSNFTLKIRSTKLEDSAMYFCATSQGQSEKLFFGSGTQLSVL.

This clone was seen only a few times. Other DNA sequences of this sample code for an identical CDR3. This chain links TRBV9 with TRBJ1-3, with D possibly matching TRBD1 (6 bases). The CDR3 covers 15 residues. Germline V gene data show CDR1 as SGDLS and CDR2 as YYNGEE. Trimming left V 0 bases short and J 4 bases short, with 11 bases between. In DNA, the CDR3 is TGTGCCAGCAGCGTAGGCGCCGGGACAGGAAACACCATATATTTT. This translates into CASSVGAGTGNTIYF.

This chain uses TRBV5-1 with TRBJ2-2; 7 positions match TRBD2. This CDR3 contains 16 residues. Germline-derived CDR1 and CDR2 are SGHRS and YFSETQ. V lost 1 base, J lost 1 base, and 4 bases stayed unmatched. The DNA of the CDR3 is TGCGCCAGCAGCTTGCTAGCGGACCTGAACACCGGGGAGCTGTTTTTT. Translating gives CASSLLADLNTGELFF. Full variable domain (remainder filled in from reference TRBV5-1 and TRBJ2-2): KAGVTQTPRYLIKTRGQQVTLSCSPISGHRSVSWYQQTPGQGLQFLFEYFSETQRNKGNFPGRFSGRQFSNSRSEMNVSTLELGDSALYLCASSLLADLNTGELFFGEGSRLTVL.

The chain recombines TRBV6-1 with TRBJ1-1; possible D gene TRBD1, 6 bases. CDR1 and CDR2 (germline): MNHNS, SASEGT. Trimming shortened V by 1 base and J by 7 bases, and 10 bases separated the two germline ends. The length of the CDR3 is 13 residues. For the CDR3, the DNA is TGTGCCAGCAGTGAAGTCGAGGGGGTTGAAGCTTTCTTT. Translation: CASSEVEGVEAFF.

The chain uses TRBV6-5 and TRBJ1-5; 8 bases align to TRBD1. V shed 6 bases and J 4 bases; nucleotides not matched to a gene: 8. Germline values: CDR1 MNHEY, CDR2 SVGAGI. The CDR3 is 15 residues long. CDR3 region: CASRTLTGVNQPQHF. CDR3 coding DNA: TGTGCCAGCAGGACATTGACAGGGGTTAATCAGCCCCAGCATTTT.

This chain joins TRBV30 and TRBJ1-5; the D gene is possibly TRBD1 (5 bases). The V gene's germline CDR1 is GTSNPN and CDR2 SVGIG (reference sequence). The CDR3 spans 15 residues. V was cut by 3 bases and J by 7 bases, with 19 bases left in between. The CDR3 region has the DNA TGTGCCTGGAGCGTCGGACAAGTAAAAATCCAGCCCCAGCATTTT. It encodes CAWSVGQVKIQPQHF.

This clone has a single count. The chain couples TRBV2 to TRBJ2-4; 7 nucleotides match TRBD2. V trimming: 8 bases; J trimming: 1 base; junction bases outside the gene matches: 8. This CDR3 is 15 amino acids long. CDR1 and CDR2 (germline): SNHLY, FYNNEI. The CDR3 region has the DNA TGTGCCAGCTTAATGGGGGGGATGGCCAAAAACATTCAGTACTTC. Translated: CASLMGGMAKNIQYF.

The CDR3 reads CASSSTTQYEQYF. CDR3 sequence (DNA): TGTGCCAGCAGCTCCACGACTCAATACGAGCAGTACTTC. V is TRBV7-2 and J is TRBJ2-7; unclear D gene. The CDR3 spans 13 residues. The V end was cut by 4 bases, the J end by 4 bases, with 11 bases between. Germline V gene data show CDR1 as SGHTA and CDR2 as FQGNSA.

This rearrangement joins TRBV9 to TRBJ1-1; D remains unclear. Germline CDR1 is SGDLS and CDR2 is YYNGEE. This CDR3 contains 16 residues. The ends were cut back, 0 bases at V and 2 bases at J, with 14 bases in the middle. The chain's CDR3 is CASSVAPGAPNTEAFF. The CDR3 nucleotides are TGTGCCAGCAGCGTAGCTCCAGGCGCACCTAACACTGAAGCTTTCTTT.

This clone was seen a few times. The V and J genes are TRBV5-1 and TRBJ2-1; tentative D call: TRBD2 (8 bases). Trimming took off 4 bases at V and 6 bases at J, with 17 bases between the two ends. This CDR3 is built from 15 residues. In germline, CDR1 is SGHRS, CDR2 YFSETQ. The CDR3 coding sequence is TGCGCCAGCAGCCCGGGGGGGACAGCCCTCAATGAGCAGTTCTTC. Residues: CASSPGGTALNEQFF.

This chain connects TRBV29-1 to TRBJ2-1, with 10 bases that match TRBD1. The CDR3 is 14 residues long. Germline V lookup: CDR1 SQVTM, CDR2 ANQGSEA. V gave up 2 bases and J gave up 5 bases; unmatched junction bases: 3. The CDR3 protein is CSVERQGANNEQFF. The CDR3 DNA follows: TGCAGCGTTGAAAGACAGGGGGCCAACAATGAGCAGTTCTTC.

The CDR3: CASSIYSDRGQSPLHF. In DNA, the CDR3 is TGTGCCAGTAGTATCTATTCGGACAGGGGGCAGTCACCCCTCCACTTT. V and J are TRBV19 and TRBJ1-6; TRBD1 aligns across 11 bases. The V and J ends lost 3 bases and 10 bases, in that order; junction bases with no gene match: 8. CDR1 is LNHDA, CDR2 SQIVND, per germline (reference sequence). The CDR3 is 16 amino acids.

The rearrangement joins TRBV6-6 to TRBJ2-1, with TRBD2 identical over 10 bases. V gave up 4 bases and J gave up 8 bases; unmatched junction bases: 5. CDR3 length: 14 amino acids. Per germline, CDR1 MNHNY and CDR2 SVGAGI (reference sequence). This CDR3 is CASSLAGGGDEQFF. CDR3 in DNA: TGTGCCAGCAGTTTAGCGGGAGGCGGCGATGAGCAGTTCTTC.

V usage is TRBV18 and J usage is TRBJ1-3, with a possible D match to TRBD1 (6 bases). V gave up 3 bases and J gave up 3 bases, with 12 bases separating them. Per germline, CDR1 KGHSH and CDR2 LQKENI. The CDR3 extends over 15 amino acids. The chain's CDR3 is CASSPQGNSGNTIYF. The CDR3 bases are TGTGCCAGCTCACCCCAGGGGAATAGTGGAAACACCATATATTTT. The full variable domain, rest sourced from reference TRBV18 and TRBJ1-3, is NAGVMQNPRHLVRRRGQEARLRCSPMKGHSHVYWYRQLPEEGLKFMVYLQKENIIDESGMPKERFSAEFPKEGPSILRIQQVVRGDSAAYFCASSPQGNSGNTIYFGEGSWLTVV.

This sequence joins TRBV29-1 and TRBJ1-4; TRBD1 matches 7 bases. The V gene end was trimmed by 1 base and the J gene end by 7 bases; junction bases not matched to a gene: 6. CDR3 size: 14 residues. Germline V gene data show CDR1 as SQVTM and CDR2 as ANQGSEA. CDR3 nucleotides: TGCAGCGTTGAAGGGCAGGGGGTTGGTGAAAAACTGTTTTTT. Amino acids: CSVEGQGVGEKLFF.

The chain combines TRBV25-1 with TRBJ1-1; weak D call: TRBD1 (5 bases). The V gene lost 6 bases and the J gene lost 4 bases, with 15 bases spanning the gap. The germline gives CDR1 MGHDK, CDR2 SYGVNS. The CDR3 consists of 14 residues. CDR3 sequence reads: CASSAAGEVTEAFF. The CDR3 coding sequence is TGTGCCAGCAGCGCAGCGGGGGAGGTCACTGAAGCTTTCTTT.

The chain links TRBV30 to TRBJ1-1, with a possible D match to TRBD1 (5 bases). V was shortened by 3 bases and J by 4 bases, with 12 bases between the two germline ends. This CDR3 has 13 amino acids. Germline V lookup: CDR1 GTSNPN, CDR2 SVGIG (reference sequence). CDR3 sequence: CAWSPGRGTEAFF. For the CDR3, the DNA is TGTGCCTGGAGCCCGGGGCGGGGCACTGAAGCTTTCTTT.

CDR3 region: CASSVEGTGSSHEQYF. The DNA of the CDR3 is TGTGCCAGCAGCGTAGAGGGTACAGGATCTTCCCACGAGCAGTACTTC. The chain links TRBV9 to TRBJ2-7; D possibly corresponds to TRBD1 (5 bases). The CDR3 sequence is 16 residues long. V was pared by 0 bases and J by 5 bases, with 18 bases between. Germline CDR1 is SGDLS and CDR2 is YYNGEE.

This chain connects TRBV6-5 to TRBJ1-1; D is perhaps TRBD1 (5 bases). With 2 bases removed from V and 7 bases from J, the gap between germline ends came to 8 bases. The CDR3 contains 12 residues. Germline CDR1 is MNHEY and CDR2 is SVGAGI. The CDR3 DNA sequence: TGTGCCAGCAGTTACCAGCAGGGTGAAGCTTTCTTT. This encodes CASSYQQGEAFF.

This chain connects TRBV5-8 to TRBJ2-1; 9 nucleotides align to TRBD1. The CDR3 loop spans 15 amino acids. The V segment lost 4 bases and the J segment 5 bases; nucleotides outside the gene matches: 7. In germline, CDR1 is SGHTS, CDR2 YDEGEE. CDR3 residues: CASSAGQGTDNEQFF. The CDR3 bases are TGTGCCAGCAGCGCGGGACAGGGAACGGACAATGAGCAGTTCTTC.

Notes on this clone: Other DNA variants within this sample encode the same CDR3. The CDR3 region is CASSPRQGTYEQYF. CDR3 bases: TGTGCCAGCTCACCACGACAGGGAACCTACGAGCAGTACTTC. The chain carries TRBV18 and TRBJ2-7; TRBD1 aligns across 7 bases. Per the germline V gene, CDR1 is KGHSH and CDR2 is LQKENI. The V segment lost 1 base and the J segment 2 bases; nucleotides outside the gene matches: 2. The CDR3 totals 14 residues.

The chain links TRBV19 to TRBJ2-5, with 9 bases that match TRBD1. The length of the CDR3 is 16 residues. The germline gives CDR1 LNHDA, CDR2 SQIVND (reference sequence). V dropped 3 bases and J dropped 2; count of bases not matched to a gene: 7. The DNA of the CDR3 is TGTGCCAGTAGTATTCGTGGACAGGGGATTCAAGAGACCCAGTACTTC. It specifies CASSIRGQGIQETQYF.

The CDR3 nucleotides are TGTGCCAGCAGCCGGGGACAGGGGCTACCCCTCCACTTT. Amino acids: CASSRGQGLPLHF. The gene calls are TRBV7-8 and TRBJ1-6; TRBD1 aligns across 10 bases. Looked up from germline, CDR1 is SGHVS and CDR2 is FQNEAQ. CDR3 length equals 13 residues. J was trimmed by 12 bases and V by 5 bases; bases with no gene match: 4.

This chain links TRBV15 with TRBJ2-1; 7 positions agree with TRBD2. The CDR3 loop spans 18 amino acids. From germline, CDR1 is LNHNV and CDR2 YYDKDF (reference sequence). The V and J ends lost 1 base and 0 bases, in that order; junction bases with no gene match: 9. The chain's CDR3 is CATSRANSGLSSYNEQFF. DNA for the CDR3: TGTGCCACCAGCAGAGCAAATAGCGGGTTGAGCTCCTACAATGAGCAGTTCTTC. The complete variable domain, with remaining parts taken from reference TRBV15 and TRBJ2-1, reads DAMVIQNPRYQVTQFGKPVTLSCSQTLNHNVMYWYQQKSSQAPKLLFHYYDKDFNNEADTPDNFQSRRPNTSFCFLDIRSPGLGDTAMYLCATSRANSGLSSYNEQFFGPGTRLTVL.

A few counts support this clone. V gene TRBV7-9 combines with J gene TRBJ1-1, with D maybe TRBD1 (5 bases). Looked up from germline, CDR1 is SEHNR and CDR2 is FQNEAQ (reference sequence). CDR3 size: 14 residues. V was clipped by 8 bases and J by 7 bases, with 20 bases between them. CDR3 in DNA: TGTGCCAGCCGTGAGGGGACGTCGGGGGGTGAAGCTTTCTTT. It codes for CASREGTSGGEAFF.